This T cell receptor beta chain was found in a study of post-analysis software for immune sequencing data (dated by TCRdb to about 2015). As for the study more broadly: The recorded disease courses included relapsing-remitting, secondary progressive and progressive-relapsing multiple sclerosis, and some patients had no subtype annotation. A subset of samples was prepared in parallel using single-end sample barcoding, then pooled and co-amplified after Illumina adapter ligation. The multiple sclerosis patient repertoires were compared with about a dozen previously published healthy control repertoires from donors aged 6 to 25 years.

The library was generated by PCR. The listed sequencing device is Illumina HiSeq 2500. To reduce PCR and sequencing biases, unique molecular identifiers were built into the TCR beta cDNA libraries. Approximately 500,000 cDNA molecules were obtained per 1 to 10 million input T cells, so each molecule approximated one T cell. The patient libraries were prepared and sequenced with the same protocol used for the earlier healthy control dataset. Samples belonging to the same batch were prepared together, multiplexed and sequenced on a shared HiSeq lane. The source study handled its data this way. MIGEC handled the raw barcoded reads, throwing out single-read molecular identifier groups before consensus assembly and CDR3 extraction. VDJtools was used for post-analysis of the clonotype tables, and diversity was normalized by down-sampling every dataset to the size of the smallest sample. In repertoire overlap clustering, CDR3 amino acid sequences, but not nucleotide sequences, were matched to correct batch-related cross-sample contamination. Using fastp at Q25 and MiXCR, TCRdb reprocessed the public reads and kept productive beta chains. CDR3 protein sequences are deduplicated, and each keeps its most common genes and DNA. The V and J calls and clone size are TCRdb's, not the authors'. This sample holds roughly 410,000 distinct CDR3 sequences; 30% to 45% were observed only once. The ten largest clones capture 13% of the sample.

V is shortened by 4 bases, J by 10 bases, and the region joining them spans 14 bases. The CDR3 covers 13 residues, taking in both the cysteine and the phenylalanine. Only the CDR3 DNA is retained, 39 bases long and in frame from the first base. The germline V gene (reference sequence) supplies CDR1 SEHNR and CDR2 FQNEAQ. Overall study results and their limits: Significantly higher frequencies in patients than in controls were found for a handful of TRBV segments, including TRBV5-6, TRBV5-1 and TRBV20-1. When samples were clustered directly using the F measure, samples prepared in the same batch co-clustered strongly, which prompted a batch-effect correction. The multiple sclerosis patient group was slightly younger than the control group. Significantly lower normalized Chao1 diversity was found in multiple sclerosis patients than in controls, suggesting substantial peripheral T-cell clonal expansion.

About this clonotype itself: The antigen it binds to is not known. Per-base qualities were not stored, and no clone one base away is much larger.

TCR beta repertoires were profiled from peripheral blood of roughly 13 young patients with multiple sclerosis to demonstrate the VDJtools post-analysis software. The patients with multiple sclerosis were children and adolescents between about 6 and 15 years of age. The rearranged segments are TRBV7-9 and TRBJ2-1; no D segment can be confidently identified. The source is a girl aged 10-17 years with multiple sclerosis. The sequenced material came from blood. Read as DNA, the sequence is TGTGCCAGCAGCTCTGTCCGGGCTTGGGAGCAGTTCTTC. This is translated as CASSSVRAWEQFF.